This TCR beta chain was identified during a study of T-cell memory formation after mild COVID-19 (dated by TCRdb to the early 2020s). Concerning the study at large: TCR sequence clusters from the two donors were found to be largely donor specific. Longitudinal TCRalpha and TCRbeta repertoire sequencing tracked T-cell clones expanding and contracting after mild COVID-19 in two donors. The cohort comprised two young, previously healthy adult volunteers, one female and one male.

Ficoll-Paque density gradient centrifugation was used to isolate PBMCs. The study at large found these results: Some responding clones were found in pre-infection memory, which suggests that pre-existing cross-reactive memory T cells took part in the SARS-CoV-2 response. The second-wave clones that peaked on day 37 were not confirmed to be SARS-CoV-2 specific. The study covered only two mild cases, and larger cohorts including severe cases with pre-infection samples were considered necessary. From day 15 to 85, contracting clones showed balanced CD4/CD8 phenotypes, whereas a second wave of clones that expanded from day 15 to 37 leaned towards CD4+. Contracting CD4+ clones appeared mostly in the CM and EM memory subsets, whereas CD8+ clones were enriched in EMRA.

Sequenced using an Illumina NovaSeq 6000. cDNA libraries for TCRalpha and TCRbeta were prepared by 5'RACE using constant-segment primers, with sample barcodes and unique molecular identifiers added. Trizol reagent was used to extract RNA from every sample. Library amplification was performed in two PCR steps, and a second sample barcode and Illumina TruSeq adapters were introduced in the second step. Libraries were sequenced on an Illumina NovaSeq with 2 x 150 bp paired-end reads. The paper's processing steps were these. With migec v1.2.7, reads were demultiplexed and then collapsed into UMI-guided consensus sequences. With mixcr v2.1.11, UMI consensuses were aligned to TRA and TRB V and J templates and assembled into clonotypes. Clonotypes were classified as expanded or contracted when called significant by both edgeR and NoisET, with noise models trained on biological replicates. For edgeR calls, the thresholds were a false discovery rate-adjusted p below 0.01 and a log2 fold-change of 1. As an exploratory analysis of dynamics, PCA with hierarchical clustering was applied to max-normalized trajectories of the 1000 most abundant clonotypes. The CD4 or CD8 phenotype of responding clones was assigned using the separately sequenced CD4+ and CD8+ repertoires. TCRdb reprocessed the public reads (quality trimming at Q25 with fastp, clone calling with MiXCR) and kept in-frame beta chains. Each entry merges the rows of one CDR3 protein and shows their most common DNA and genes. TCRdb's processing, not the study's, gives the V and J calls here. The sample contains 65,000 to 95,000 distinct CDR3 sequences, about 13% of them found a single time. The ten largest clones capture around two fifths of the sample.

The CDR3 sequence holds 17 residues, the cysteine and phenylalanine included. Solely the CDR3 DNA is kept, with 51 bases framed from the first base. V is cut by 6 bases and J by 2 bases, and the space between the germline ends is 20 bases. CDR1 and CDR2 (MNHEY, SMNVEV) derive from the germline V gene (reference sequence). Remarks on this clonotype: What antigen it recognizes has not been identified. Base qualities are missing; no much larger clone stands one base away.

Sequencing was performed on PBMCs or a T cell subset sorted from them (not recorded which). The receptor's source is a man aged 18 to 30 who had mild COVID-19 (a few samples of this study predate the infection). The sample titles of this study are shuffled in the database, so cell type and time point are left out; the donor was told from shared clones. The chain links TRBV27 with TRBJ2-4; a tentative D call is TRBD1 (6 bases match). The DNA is TGTGCCAGCAGCACCATCAACAGGGTCTGGTCCAAAAACATTCAGTACTTC. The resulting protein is CASSTINRVWSKNIQYF.